The sample holds many counts of the clone carrying this TCR beta chain. As yet, its antigen is unknown. Pregnant or lactating patients were excluded, as were those with uncontrolled infection or other autoimmune disease. These data belong to a study of T cells in Graves' hyperthyroidism and ophthalmopathy. Points from the study as a whole: By a 13 V-J model, ophthalmopathy was set apart from stable hyperthyroidism.

Amplified TCR beta CDR3 regions derived from RNA transcripts. RT-PCR in the first round (using the HTBI primer set) targeted the TCR CDR3. TCRdb itself ran the multiplex PCR reads through MiXCR, one entry per CDR3 protein. Of under 400,000 distinct CDR3 sequences detected, roughly 18% appear once; the ten largest clones hold approximately 49%. CDR3 length: 14 amino acids. Trimming pared 4 bases from V and 1 base from J, leaving 10 bases between. CDR1 is LGHDT and CDR2 is YNNKEL in the germline V gene (reference sequence). This chain joins TRBV3-1 and TRBJ1-1, with D uncertain. The sequencing input was blood. This TCR was recovered from a woman between 45 and 60 years old with Graves' hyperthyroidism. CDR3 protein: CASSPEMGNTEAFF. The CDR3 nucleotides are TGTGCCAGCAGCCCCGAAATGGGGAACACTGAAGCTTTCTTT.